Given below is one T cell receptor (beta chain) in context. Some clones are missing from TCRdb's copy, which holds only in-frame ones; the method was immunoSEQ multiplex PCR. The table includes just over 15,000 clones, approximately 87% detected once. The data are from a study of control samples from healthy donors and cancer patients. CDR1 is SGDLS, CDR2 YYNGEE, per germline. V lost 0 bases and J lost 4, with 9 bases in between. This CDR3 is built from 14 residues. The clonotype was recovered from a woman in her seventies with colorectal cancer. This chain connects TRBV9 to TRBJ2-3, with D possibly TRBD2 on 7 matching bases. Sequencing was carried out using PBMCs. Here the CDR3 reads CASSVGGGPDTQYF. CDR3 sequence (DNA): TGTGCCAGCAGCGTAGGGGGGGGCCCAGATACGCAGTATTTT.